This T cell receptor beta chain was captured in a study of T cells in Graves' hyperthyroidism and ophthalmopathy. Background on the study: Initial diagnosis, before any treatment, was when peripheral blood was collected. Study-wide findings and caveats: In validation, the model predicted ophthalmopathy. These predictions came a median about 6.5 months before onset. A model built on 13 V-J features separated ophthalmopathy from stable hyperthyroidism.

The study left out patients who had uncontrolled infection, other autoimmune disease, pregnancy or lactation. J was trimmed by 7 bases and V by 6 bases; bases with no gene match: 4. CDR3 size: 13 residues. Germline loops: CDR1 MDHEN, CDR2 SYDVKM. About this clonotype itself: Antigen: not known.

What was amplified from RNA transcripts were TCR beta CDR3 regions. The HTBI set primed first-round TCR CDR3 RT-PCR. One entry per CDR3 protein results from TCRdb running MiXCR on the multiplex PCR reads. The table records 400,000 or so distinct CDR3 sequences, over 11% of them present only once. The specimen was blood. This chain connects TRBV28 to TRBJ2-2, with 8 bases fitting TRBD1. The clonotype originates from a man over 45 with Graves' ophthalmopathy. CDR3 sequence (DNA): TGTGCCAGCAGAGGACAGGGCAACGGGGAGCTGTTTTTT. Its translation: CASRGQGNGELFF.